These T cell receptor beta chains were read from a single sample in a study of cytomegalovirus exposure and HLA in healthy donors. Repertoires were generated with immunoSEQ multiplex PCR, while TCRdb's copy carries only in-frame clones and drops some. The table includes 130,000 or so clones, less than 85% detected once. Sequencing input: PBMCs. The origin of the receptors is a man aged 40-49 years in good health and CMV-seronegative. Both conserved end residues are part of each CDR3. Fields, in order: V gene, J gene, CDR3 protein.

v_call: TRBV19
j_call: TRBJ2-5
cdr3_aa: CASSPPGQGGETQYF

v_call: TRBV5-1
j_call: TRBJ1-1
cdr3_aa: CASSLGPERDRELNTEAFF

v_call: TRBV5-1
j_call: TRBJ2-7
cdr3_aa: CASSIGLAGGEQYF

v_call: TRBV6-1
j_call: TRBJ2-2
cdr3_aa: CASSDRGTSWPGELFF

v_call: TRBV14
j_call: TRBJ2-2
cdr3_aa: CASSQAGSPNTGELFF

v_call: TRBV11-1
j_call: TRBJ1-1
cdr3_aa: CASSLGQGWTEAFF

v_call: TRBV9
j_call: TRBJ2-7
cdr3_aa: CASSVDSRVGAEQYF

v_call: TRBV11-1
j_call: TRBJ2-6
cdr3_aa: CASSLAGLGSGANVLTF

v_call: TRBV5-1
j_call: TRBJ2-6
cdr3_aa: CASTWDSQVISSGANVLTF

v_call: TRBV11-3
j_call: TRBJ1-2
cdr3_aa: CASSLEQVSANYGYTF

v_call: TRBV7-6
j_call: TRBJ1-6
cdr3_aa: CASSTTLTGPGANSPLHF

v_call: TRBV7-2
j_call: TRBJ1-5
cdr3_aa: CASSLTSINQPQHF

v_call: TRBV11-3
j_call: TRBJ1-3
cdr3_aa: CASSSVSGNTIYF

v_call: TRBV6-1
j_call: TRBJ1-5
cdr3_aa: CASSEGDRGPNQPQHF

v_call: TRBV28
j_call: TRBJ1-1
cdr3_aa: CASKGHGGREAFF

v_call: TRBV2
j_call: TRBJ2-5
cdr3_aa: CASRDILAGYQETQYF

v_call: TRBV5-4
j_call: TRBJ2-1
cdr3_aa: CASGLDGLAGGHSEQFF

v_call: TRBV5-5
j_call: TRBJ2-1
cdr3_aa: CASSYNEQFF

v_call: TRBV9
j_call: TRBJ2-3
cdr3_aa: CASSEPGTSGIHTDTQYF

v_call: TRBV21-1
j_call: TRBJ2-3
cdr3_aa: CASIGNRPSGGLGTDTQYF

v_call: TRBV14
j_call: TRBJ1-2
cdr3_aa: CASSVDRSAYGYTF

v_call: TRBV10-1
j_call: TRBJ2-3
cdr3_aa: CASRSDPTDTQYF

v_call: TRBV7-2
j_call: TRBJ1-4
cdr3_aa: CASSASGANEKLFF

v_call: TRBV11-2
j_call: TRBJ2-5
cdr3_aa: CASSPGRGETQYF